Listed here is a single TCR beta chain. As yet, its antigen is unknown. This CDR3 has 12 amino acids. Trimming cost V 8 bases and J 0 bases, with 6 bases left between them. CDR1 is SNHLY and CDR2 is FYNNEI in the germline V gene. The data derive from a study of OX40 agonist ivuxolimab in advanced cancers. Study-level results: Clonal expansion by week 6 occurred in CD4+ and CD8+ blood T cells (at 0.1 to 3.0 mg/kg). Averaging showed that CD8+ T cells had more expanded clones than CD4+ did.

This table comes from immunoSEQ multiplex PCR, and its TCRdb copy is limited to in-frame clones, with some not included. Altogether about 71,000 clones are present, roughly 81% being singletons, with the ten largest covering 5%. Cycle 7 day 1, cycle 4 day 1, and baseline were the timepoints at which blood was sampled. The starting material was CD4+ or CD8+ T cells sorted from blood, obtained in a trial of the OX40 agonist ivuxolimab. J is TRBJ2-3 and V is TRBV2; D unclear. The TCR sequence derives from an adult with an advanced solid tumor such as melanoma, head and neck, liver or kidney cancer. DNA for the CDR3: TGTGCCAGCCGAGCTAGCACAGATACGCAGTATTTT. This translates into CASRASTDTQYF.